Listed below are T cell receptor beta chains from one sample, sequenced in a study of shared T cell receptors in the human thymus. The assay was immunoSEQ multiplex PCR, and TCRdb's table has in-frame clones only and misses some. Of 600,000 to 900,000 clones listed, approximately 85% are singletons. The same data also went into a second study, on human thymus T cells.

Sample: thymocytes. All receptors derive from a girl less than two years old with a congenital heart defect. Both conserved end residues are part of each CDR3. Each record gives: J gene, V gene, CDR3 length, CDR3 protein.

>TRBJ2-3|TRBV5-4|16
CASSSPSGGSTDTQYF
>TRBJ1-1|TRBV14|14
CASSQDLEGTEAFF
>TRBJ1-1|TRBV11-2|15
CASSLVVGGIPEAFF
>TRBJ1-4|TRBV5-8|19
CASSLFMGGGASINEKLFF
>TRBJ1-2|TRBV2|18
CASSPDRDRGRSRYGYTF
>TRBJ2-1|TRBV9|16
CASSVTGTSDYNEQFF
>TRBJ1-5|TRBV6-1|16
CASSAPGQVPNQPQHF
>TRBJ2-5|TRBV28|17
CASSLPGKTSDQETQYF
>TRBJ1-5|TRBV11-2|16
CASSLGGDRGNQPQHF
>TRBJ1-3|TRBV2|15
CASSDRGANLNTIYF
>TRBJ1-2|TRBV5-6|12
CASSWDRSGYTF
>TRBJ2-7|TRBV5-8|16
CASSSWDRVIFYEQYF
>TRBJ1-2|TRBV28|13
CASTIRQHYGYTF
>TRBJ1-2|TRBV5-6|15
CASILYEGQYYGYTF
>TRBJ1-1|TRBV30|15
CAWKQQGPSGAEAFF
>TRBJ2-7|TRBV4-1|15
CASSQWAGVGYEQYF
>TRBJ1-4|TRBV9|15
CASSAQGATNEKLFF
>NA|TRBV28|15
CASSLSTGYNYEQYF
>TRBJ1-5|TRBV2|12
CASSHSSEPQHF
>TRBJ1-2|TRBV6-6|12
CASSYSTGGYTF
>TRBJ1-4|TRBV5-4|14
CASSTNTRGEKLFF
>TRBJ1-1|TRBV11-2|14
CASSSVYRGSEAFF
>TRBJ2-5|TRBV23-1|18
CASSHITGQGARWETQYF
>TRBJ2-3|TRBV28|15
CASTGTAGFPDTQYF
>TRBJ2-1|TRBV11-2|18
CASSLRLAGWRTYNEQFF
>TRBJ2-1|TRBV7-2|19
CASSLGPSGGVRKDNEQFF
>TRBJ2-7|TRBV11-1|15
CASSLVPDPGGEQYF
>TRBJ1-2|TRBV2|15
CASTLGGASTYGYTF
>TRBJ2-1|TRBV19|14
CASSMSRDSNEQFF
>TRBJ2-5|TRBV14|16
CASSQNWRTLQETQYF
>TRBJ2-3|TRBV11-2|17
CASSLERPYVRTDTQYF
>TRBJ1-1|TRBV27|16
CASSWDRVSLNTEAFF
>TRBJ1-1|TRBV6-1|15
CASREGDRPNTEAFF
>TRBJ1-3|TRBV4-1|18
CASSQEGLRGEAGNTIYF
>TRBJ2-7|TRBV27|14
CASSLSDKGPQAYF
>TRBJ2-3|TRBV14|16
CASSQGASGGLDTQYF
>TRBJ2-5|TRBV5-1|14
CASSLVDRKETQYF
>TRBJ2-3|TRBV27|16
CASSSQQGAYTDTQYF
>TRBJ1-2|TRBV19|20
CASSTRFPPPDRLYNYGYTF
>TRBJ1-2|TRBV2|16
CASSPRDKRYLRGYTF
>TRBJ2-7|TRBV10-3|13
CAISTPDRGEQYF
>TRBJ2-7|TRBV10-3|16
CAISLGQGQSPHEQYF
>TRBJ1-2|TRBV30|14
CAWSGTRAGYGYTF
>TRBJ1-2|TRBV7-2|14
CAIRRSRGSYGYTF
>TRBJ1-3|TRBV5-5|17
CASSSEDPQSPRNTIYF
>TRBJ1-1|TRBV7-3|15
CASSLGGTANTEAFF
>TRBJ1-1|TRBV7-8|12
CASSPGGTEAFF
>TRBJ1-5|TRBV5-1|17
CASSLGPRGFWNQPQHF
>TRBJ1-1|TRBV29-1|15
CSVSYGGRPNTEAFF
>TRBJ1-1|TRBV19|14
CASRTGEVNTEAFF
>TRBJ2-7|TRBV7-9|15
CASRHQQGQSYEQYF
>TRBJ1-1|TRBV19|15
CASSPPRGLNTEAFF
>TRBJ1-2|TRBV7-6|15
CASSLDQAGRYGYTF
>TRBJ1-1|TRBV7-9|16
CASSLASRGMNTEAFF
>TRBJ2-3|TRBV11-2|15
CASSGTGQSTDTQYF
>TRBJ2-1|TRBV28|14
CASMDRLYSNEQFF
>TRBJ2-7|TRBV5-4|18
CASSSTQVVGEATYEQYF